A single T cell receptor beta chain is shown here with its context. TCRdb's copy holds only in-frame clones and misses some; the assay was immunoSEQ multiplex PCR. The data show around 70,000 clones, roughly nine tenths seen once. V gave up 4 bases and J gave up 7 bases; unmatched junction bases: 16. The CDR3 contains 17 residues. CDR1 SGHNT and CDR2 YENEEA come from the germline V gene. These data come from a study of T cell changes during pregnancy in multiple sclerosis. The clonotype comes from a female donor in good health, enrolled as a control in a pregnancy study. The genes are TRBV11-3 and TRBJ2-1; 7 bases match TRBD1. The sequences come from peripheral blood, collected in the first trimester of pregnancy. In DNA form, the CDR3 reads TGTGCCAGCAGCTCATCTGCGGACAGGCCCTTTGCTAATGAGCAGTTCTTC. It yields the protein CASSSSADRPFANEQFF. The whole variable domain, filled in from reference TRBV11-3 and TRBJ2-1, reads EAGVVQSPRYKIIEKKQPVAFWCNPISGHNTLYWYLQNLGQGPELLIRYENEEAVDDSQLPKDRFSAERLKGVDSTLKIQPAELGDSAVYLCASSSSADRPFANEQFFGPGTRLTVL.